This T cell receptor (beta chain) is drawn from a study of shared clonotypes between healthy human individuals. General study points: The low donor count limited represented genetic and exposure-history diversity.

Several immunoSEQ plates held equal portions of the genomic DNA taken from each subset. Here immunoSEQ multiplex PCR was the method, and the copy in TCRdb shows in-frame clones only, minus some. The sample holds about 490,000 clones, approximately 81% seen once. As for this clone: Its antigen is not known.

The CDR3 runs to 16 residues. Trimming took 2 bases from V and 3 from J; bases not matched to a gene: 4. Germline assignment: CDR1 ENHRY and CDR2 SYGVKD. For genomic DNA, unsorted samples relied on tens of millions of PBMCs. The specimen was PBMCs. This TCR derives from a woman aged 40-49 years in good health. Some clones in this sample may be carry-over from other donors' samples. The chain is built from TRBV10-3 and TRBJ2-3, with TRBD2 matching 11 bases. The CDR3 DNA sequence: TGTGCCATCAGTGAGGGGACTAGCGGAATTACAGATACGCAGTATTTT. Its translation: CAISEGTSGITDTQYF.